This record looks at one T cell receptor beta chain sequence and its context. 60 Vbeta and 13 Jbeta primers were used in PCR. In the original workflow: Roughly 10 million shared chains were among approximately 87 million unique TCR beta chains counted in a later analysis. Libraries were prepared by immunoSEQ multiplex PCR; TCRdb keeps only in-frame clonotypes and omits some of them. V, J and clone size are those of that table, while D and trimming were read from the DNA. The sample holds under 200,000 clones, roughly 80% seen once. This sample is part of a study of cytomegalovirus exposure and HLA in healthy donors. Germline CDR1 MNHEY, CDR2 SMNVEV (reference sequence). The CDR3 extends over 16 amino acids. V shed 0 bases and J shed 4 bases, with 14 bases lying between them.

This clonotype was sampled from a man between 18 and 35 years old in good health and CMV-seropositive. Sample: PBMCs. The chain combines TRBV27 with TRBJ2-3; the D gene is possibly TRBD1 (5 bases). CDR3 amino acids: CASSLSLNRWSDTQYF. The CDR3 DNA follows: TGTGCCAGCAGTTTATCCCTCAACAGGTGGTCAGATACGCAGTATTTT.